This TCR beta chain was profiled in a study of patients and donors after allogeneic stem cell transplantation. TCRdb passed the RT-PCR reads through MiXCR, listing each CDR3 protein once. The repertoire consists of over 400,000 distinct CDR3 sequences, with 16% occurring once and the leading ten covering less than 9.5%. Trimming stripped 5 bases from V and 6 bases from J, with 20 bases between. This CDR3 contains 16 residues. Germline V CDR1 and CDR2: MGHDK, SYGVNS. This clonotype appeared a few times. V gene TRBV25-1 combines with J gene TRBJ1-3; D unclear. The sequencing sample was made of blood, either unsorted or a sorted T cell fraction (not recorded which). This sequence originates from a human donor who was either an allogeneic HSCT recipient or a stem cell or donor lymphocyte infusion donor (not recorded which). It is not recorded whose cells these are; they may come from a transplant donor. CDR3 bases: TGTGCCAGCAGTCCACCCTCCCCGATCCCGGAAAACACCATATATTTT. It encodes CASSPPSPIPENTIYF.